These 20 T cell receptor beta chains were all obtained from the same sample, sequenced in a study of T cell changes during pregnancy in multiple sclerosis. The method was immunoSEQ multiplex PCR; TCRdb's version includes in-frame clones alone and lacks a portion of them. The sample contains some 37,000 clones, about nine tenths of which appear only once. Sequences were derived from CD4+ T cells from peripheral blood mononuclear cells, sampled after pregnancy. These receptors came from a female donor in good health, enrolled as a control in a pregnancy study.

V and J are TRBV29-1 and TRBJ2-3; TRBD2 aligns across 8 bases. Germline CDR1 is SQVTM and CDR2 is ANQGSEA. The CDR3 runs to 14 residues. Losses at the gene ends were 4 bases for V and 2 bases for J; bases not matched to a gene: 5. The CDR3 coding sequence is TGCAGCGTTGGGAGCGGGGGATACACAGATACGCAGTATTTT. Translation: CSVGSGGYTDTQYF.

J is TRBJ1-2 and V is TRBV7-9; TRBD1 agrees at 7 bases. The CDR3 loop spans 14 amino acids. V lost 5 bases and J lost 4; bases outside the gene matches: 7. CDR1 and CDR2 (germline): SEHNR, FQNEAQ (reference sequence). The CDR3 bases are TGTGCCAGCAGCACAGGGACAGCCATCTATGGCTACACCTTC. Its protein product is CASSTGTAIYGYTF.

The J gene is TRBJ2-4, the V gene TRBV6-5; 12 positions match TRBD2. The CDR3 has 14 residues. V lost 5 bases to trimming and J lost 14 bases; unmatched junction nucleotides: 10. Per the germline V gene, CDR1 is MNHEY and CDR2 is SVGAGI. CDR3 amino acids: CASSPPGLAGKKYF. The CDR3 DNA reads TGTGCCAGCAGTCCACCGGGACTAGCGGGCAAGAAGTACTTC.

V gene TRBV30 combines with J gene TRBJ2-5, with D perhaps TRBD1 (6 bases). Germline V gives CDR1 GTSNPN, CDR2 SVGIG (reference sequence). The CDR3 loop spans 18 amino acids. V shed 4 bases and J shed 5 bases, with 29 bases lying between them. The CDR3 DNA follows: TGTGCCTGGAAGGGTAGGACAGCCAAAGGGGGATATCGGGAGACCCAGTACTTC. It specifies CAWKGRTAKGGYRETQYF.

This chain links TRBV6-6 with TRBJ1-1; D might be TRBD1 (5 bases). Between the trimmed V and J ends, which lost 5 bases and 4 bases, there was a span of 14 bases. Germline CDR1 MNHNY, CDR2 SVGAGI (reference sequence). This CDR3 comprises 14 residues. The CDR3 loop reads CASSKGRGVTEAFF. CDR3 DNA: TGTGCCAGCAGTAAGGGACGGGGGGTCACTGAAGCTTTCTTT.

This clone was counted a single time. The chain joins TRBV27 to TRBJ1-4; 10 bases match TRBD1. Germline V gene lookup returns CDR1 MNHEY and CDR2 SMNVEV (reference sequence). The CDR3 is made up of 15 amino acids. V lost 3 bases and J lost 6; bases outside the gene matches: 4. The CDR3 DNA follows: TGTGCCAGCAGTTTCGGGACAGGGGCAGATGAAAAACTGTTTTTT. Translated: CASSFGTGADEKLFF. Full variable domain (outside the CDR3, taken from reference TRBV27 and TRBJ1-4): EAQVTQNPRYLITVTGKKLTVTCSQNMNHEYMSWYRQDPGLGLRQIYYSMNVEVTDKGDVPEGYKVSRKEKRNFPLILESPSPNQTSLYFCASSFGTGADEKLFFGSGTQLSVL.

CDR3 coding DNA: TGTGCCAGCTCACCACGGTGGGAGGTTTACAATGAGCAGTTCTTC. Translating gives CASSPRWEVYNEQFF. The chain couples TRBV18 to TRBJ2-1, with D perhaps matching TRBD2 (6 bases). This CDR3 is 15 amino acids long. Germline lookup yields CDR1 KGHSH and CDR2 LQKENI. With 1 base removed from V and 4 bases from J, the gap between germline ends came to 11 bases.

The chain carries TRBV29-1 and TRBJ2-3; the match to TRBD1 covers 10 bases. Germline CDR1 reads SQVTM; CDR2 reads ANQGSEA. The CDR3 is 14 residues long. The V segment lost 6 bases and the J segment 0 bases; nucleotides outside the gene matches: 3. CDR3 sequence reads: CSVGTGASTDTQYF. The CDR3 coding sequence is TGCAGCGTCGGGACAGGGGCTAGCACAGATACGCAGTATTTT.

The CDR3 spells CASSPTSGRENEQFF. In nucleotides, the CDR3 is TGCGCCAGCAGCCCCACTAGCGGGAGAGAAAATGAGCAGTTCTTC. The chain couples TRBV5-1 to TRBJ2-1, with TRBD2 matching 11 bases. The length of the CDR3 is 15 residues. From germline, CDR1 is SGHRS and CDR2 YFSETQ. The trim removed 4 bases at V and 7 bases at J, leaving 7 bases unmatched. Variable domain in full (rest from reference TRBV5-1 and TRBJ2-1): KAGVTQTPRYLIKTRGQQVTLSCSPISGHRSVSWYQQTPGQGLQFLFEYFSETQRNKGNFPGRFSGRQFSNSRSEMNVSTLELGDSALYLCASSPTSGRENEQFFGPGTRLTVL.

The chain couples TRBV6-4 to TRBJ1-2, with TRBD1 matching over 7 bases. J lost 5 bases, V lost 2 bases, and 5 bases had no gene match. CDR1 is MRHNA, CDR2 SNTAGT, per germline. The CDR3 is made up of 14 amino acids. Written as DNA, the CDR3 is TGTGCCAGCAGTGACACGGGACAGCCTTATGGCTACACCTTC. Translating gives CASSDTGQPYGYTF.

This clone was recorded only once. The chain has TRBV5-6 and TRBJ2-7; TRBD2 matches at 12 bases. Germline assignment: CDR1 SGHDT and CDR2 YYEEEE. The CDR3 has 14 residues. V was pared by 4 bases and J by 3 bases, with 2 bases of the junction left unmatched. The CDR3 here is CASSRTSGDYEQYF. As DNA, the CDR3 is TGTGCCAGCAGCAGGACTAGCGGGGACTACGAGCAGTACTTC.

This clone was counted once. This chain connects TRBV10-3 to TRBJ2-4; 10 nucleotides line up with TRBD1. The CDR3 covers 15 residues. The V gene end was trimmed by 4 bases and the J gene end by 0 bases; junction bases not matched to a gene: 0. Germline V gene sequence: CDR1 ENHRY, CDR2 SYGVKD. CDR3 DNA: TGTGCCATCAGTGGGGACAGGGGAGCCAAAAACATTCAGTACTTC. Translating it yields CAISGDRGAKNIQYF.

The chain links TRBV7-9 to TRBJ1-5, with D perhaps TRBD1 (5 bases). The CDR3 has 16 residues. Germline V gene sequence: CDR1 SEHNR, CDR2 FQNEAQ (reference sequence). V was shortened by 1 base and J by 8 bases, with 18 bases between the two germline ends. The CDR3, as DNA: TGTGCCAGCAGCTTAGATGGGGCAGGTCGGTCGGAGCCCCAGCATTTT. It codes for CASSLDGAGRSEPQHF.

The chain joins TRBV19 to TRBJ2-2; D may be TRBD2 (6 bases). From germline, CDR1 is LNHDA and CDR2 SQIVND (reference sequence). The CDR3 has 15 residues. Trimming shortened V by 8 bases and J by 5 bases, and 18 bases separated the two germline ends. CDR3 coding DNA: TGTGCCAGTCACGCCGGGACTGACCCAACCGGGGAGCTGTTTTTT. It is translated as CASHAGTDPTGELFF.

The CDR3 is CASSMKGEGYGYTF. CDR3 nucleotides: TGCGCCAGCAGCATGAAAGGGGAAGGCTATGGCTACACCTTC. The chain uses TRBV5-1 and TRBJ1-2; D perhaps matches TRBD1 (5 bases). This CDR3 has 14 amino acids. Trimming left V 4 bases short and J 4 bases short, with 14 bases between. Germline assignment: CDR1 SGHRS and CDR2 YFSETQ.

The chain joins TRBV2 to TRBJ2-3, with 12 nucleotides matching TRBD2. The germline gives CDR1 SNHLY, CDR2 FYNNEI. Trimming took 7 bases from V and 3 from J; bases not matched to a gene: 2. This CDR3 region has 14 residues. This CDR3 is CASNGLAGTDTQYF. The CDR3 region has the DNA TGTGCCAGCAACGGACTAGCGGGAACAGATACGCAGTATTTT.

This sequence joins TRBV7-2 and TRBJ2-2; no definite D call. Germline loops: CDR1 SGHTA, CDR2 FQGNSA. V was pared by 3 bases and J by 2 bases, with 10 bases between. The CDR3 covers 15 residues. The CDR3 DNA reads TGTGCCAGCAGCTTTATCTTAGCCAACACCGGGGAGCTGTTTTTT. This sequence encodes CASSFILANTGELFF.

A few counts support this clone. The V gene is TRBV5-6, the J gene TRBJ1-1; D may be TRBD1 (6 bases). In germline, CDR1 is SGHDT, CDR2 YYEEEE. Trimming cost V 4 bases and J 3 bases, with 13 bases left between them. The length of the CDR3 is 14 residues. The DNA of the CDR3 is TGTGCCAGCAGCATAGGACAGTGGGACACTGAAGCTTTCTTT. It is translated as CASSIGQWDTEAFF.

V usage is TRBV6-5 and J usage is TRBJ1-6; 10 nucleotides match TRBD1. Germline values: CDR1 MNHEY, CDR2 SVGAGI. The CDR3 extends over 14 amino acids. V shed 8 bases and J 7 bases; nucleotides not matched to a gene: 5. This CDR3 reads CASARDRGNSPLHF. As DNA, the CDR3 is TGTGCCAGCGCGCGGGACAGGGGAAATTCACCCCTCCACTTT.

The chain couples TRBV6-5 to TRBJ2-5; 9 bases fit TRBD1. Germline CDR1 is MNHEY and CDR2 is SVGAGI. After removal of 4 bases from V and 5 bases from J, the junction contained 11 bases not matched to a gene. The CDR3 has 16 amino acids. The CDR3 region is CASSSAPGTGTETQYF. DNA of the CDR3: TGTGCCAGCAGTTCCGCCCCCGGGACAGGGACTGAGACCCAGTACTTC.